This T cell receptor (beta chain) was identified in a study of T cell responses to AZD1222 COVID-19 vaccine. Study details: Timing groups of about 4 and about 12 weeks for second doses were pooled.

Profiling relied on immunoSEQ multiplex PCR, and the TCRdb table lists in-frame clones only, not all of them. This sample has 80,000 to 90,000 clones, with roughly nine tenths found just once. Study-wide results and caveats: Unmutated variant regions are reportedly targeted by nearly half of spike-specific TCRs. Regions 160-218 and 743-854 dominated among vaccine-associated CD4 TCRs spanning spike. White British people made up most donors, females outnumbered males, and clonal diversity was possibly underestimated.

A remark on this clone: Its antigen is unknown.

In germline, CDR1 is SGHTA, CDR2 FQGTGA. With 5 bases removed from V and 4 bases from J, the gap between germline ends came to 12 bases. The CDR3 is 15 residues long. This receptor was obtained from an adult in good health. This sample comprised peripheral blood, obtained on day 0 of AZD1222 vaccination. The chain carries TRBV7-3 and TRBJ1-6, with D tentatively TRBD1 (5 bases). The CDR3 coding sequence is TGTGCCAGCAGCCCTAGTGGACAATATAATTCACCCCTCCACTTT. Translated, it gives CASSPSGQYNSPLHF.